Listed below are T cell receptor beta chains from one sample, sequenced in a study of cytomegalovirus exposure and HLA in healthy donors. Here immunoSEQ multiplex PCR was the method, and the copy in TCRdb shows in-frame clones only, minus some. The repertoire holds 190,000 or so clones, with roughly 77% as singletons. Sequencing was performed on PBMCs. All receptors derive from a male donor in good health and CMV-seropositive. Both conserved end residues are part of each CDR3. Each record gives: clone size, J gene, V gene, D gene, CDR3 protein, CDR3 DNA. D genes are given only for firm matches. Where a row states a size, it is once, few, many or the class of an expanded clone; other rows omit it.

abundance: few
j_gene: TRBJ1-5
v_gene: TRBV11-2
d_gene: NA
CDR3aa: CASSLHRVESNQPQHF
CDR3nt: TGTGCCAGCAGCTTACACCGCGTGGAGAGCAATCAGCCCCAGCATTTT

abundance: NA
j_gene: TRBJ2-1
v_gene: TRBV9
d_gene: NA
CDR3aa: CASSVGSLNEQFF
CDR3nt: TGTGCCAGCAGCGTAGGCAGTTTAAATGAGCAGTTCTTC

abundance: NA
j_gene: TRBJ1-1
v_gene: TRBV19
d_gene: NA
CDR3aa: CASSLATGPATEAFF
CDR3nt: TGTGCCAGTAGCCTAGCTACAGGGCCGGCTACTGAAGCTTTCTTT

abundance: once
j_gene: TRBJ1-4
v_gene: TRBV27
d_gene: NA
CDR3aa: CASSLGQSYEKLFF
CDR3nt: TGTGCCAGCAGTTTAGGACAGAGCTATGAAAAACTGTTTTTT

abundance: NA
j_gene: TRBJ2-2
v_gene: TRBV7-3
d_gene: NA
CDR3aa: CASSLTAGDGELFF
CDR3nt: TGTGCCAGCAGCTTAACGGCAGGCGACGGGGAGCTGTTTTTT

abundance: NA
j_gene: TRBJ2-3
v_gene: TRBV2
d_gene: NA
CDR3aa: CASLSGWGDTQYF
CDR3nt: TGTGCCAGCCTTAGCGGCTGGGGGGATACGCAGTATTTT

abundance: NA
j_gene: TRBJ1-1
v_gene: TRBV6-5
d_gene: NA
CDR3aa: CASSAGTMNTEAFF
CDR3nt: TGTGCCAGCAGTGCCGGGACTATGAACACTGAAGCTTTCTTT

abundance: few
j_gene: TRBJ2-7
v_gene: TRBV7-9
d_gene: NA
CDR3aa: CASSFGTPGDEQYF
CDR3nt: TGTGCCAGCAGCTTCGGGACTCCCGGGGACGAGCAGTACTTC

abundance: NA
j_gene: TRBJ2-1
v_gene: TRBV30
d_gene: TRBD2
CDR3aa: CAWRGLALYNEQFF
CDR3nt: TGTGCCTGGAGGGGACTAGCGCTCTACAATGAGCAGTTCTTC

abundance: NA
j_gene: TRBJ2-7
v_gene: TRBV28
d_gene: NA
CDR3aa: CASEGSGYEQYF
CDR3nt: TGTGCCAGCGAAGGGAGTGGGTACGAGCAGTACTTC

abundance: NA
j_gene: TRBJ1-2
v_gene: TRBV9
d_gene: NA
CDR3aa: CASSQPGLAGYTF
CDR3nt: TGTGCCAGCAGCCAGCCGGGTCTGGCTGGCTACACCTTC

abundance: NA
j_gene: TRBJ1-6
v_gene: TRBV7-2
d_gene: TRBD1
CDR3aa: CASSVRPGQGNSPLHF
CDR3nt: TGTGCCAGCAGCGTACGACCGGGACAGGGAAATTCACCCCTCCACTTT

abundance: few
j_gene: TRBJ1-1
v_gene: TRBV28
d_gene: NA
CDR3aa: CASSLRNTEAFF
CDR3nt: TGTGCCAGCAGTTTGAGGAACACTGAAGCTTTCTTT

abundance: NA
j_gene: TRBJ2-1
v_gene: TRBV2
d_gene: TRBD2
CDR3aa: CASSSYSGGAYNEQFF
CDR3nt: TGTGCCAGCAGTTCCTATAGCGGGGGGGCGTACAATGAGCAGTTCTTC

abundance: NA
j_gene: TRBJ2-1
v_gene: TRBV7-3
d_gene: TRBD2
CDR3aa: CASSLPRTSGSDEQFF
CDR3nt: TGTGCCAGCAGCCTGCCCAGGACTAGCGGGAGCGATGAGCAGTTCTTC

abundance: NA
j_gene: TRBJ2-5
v_gene: TRBV4-1
d_gene: NA
CDR3aa: CASSHEGGGGETQYF
CDR3nt: TGCGCCAGCAGCCACGAGGGAGGGGGTGGGGAGACCCAGTACTTC

abundance: NA
j_gene: TRBJ1-1
v_gene: TRBV7-9
d_gene: TRBD1
CDR3aa: CASSWDPGQGNTEAFF
CDR3nt: TGTGCCAGCAGCTGGGATCCCGGACAGGGGAACACTGAAGCTTTCTTT